This TCR beta chain was retrieved from a study of shared clonotypes between healthy human individuals (dated by TCRdb to the early 2020s). Broadly, across the study: A couple of women and a few men aged 18 to 49 years were included in the cohort. To estimate repertoire size and how much clonotypes are shared between individuals, the study performed deep sequencing of blood TCR repertoires from roughly five healthy adults. To increase sequencing depth and limit assay-specific biases, TCR repertoire library preparation and sequencing were carried out by different laboratories using diverse techniques. Leukapheresis yielded between about 0.85 and 9.5 billion PBMCs per donor.

Concerning this clone: The target of this receptor is not known. Nothing much larger sits one base from this clone, and base qualities are not available.

The CDR3 covers 17 residues, taking in both the cysteine and the phenylalanine. Here the CDR3 DNA is all that survives: 51 bases in frame from base 1. Deletion took 3 bases off V and 2 bases off J, with a span of 20 bases between the germline ends. The germline V gene (reference sequence) supplies CDR1 LNHNV and CDR2 YYDKDF. TCR CDR3 regions were amplified from genomic DNA by multiplex PCR using the deep immunoSEQ assay. Extracted genomic DNA from each cell subset was spread evenly across all wells of several immunoSEQ 96-well plates, with each plate serving as a replicate. For unsorted PBMC, each replicate PCR was loaded with roughly 330 ng genomic DNA, equivalent to tens of thousands of T cell genomes. Ten immunoSEQ deep assay plates were used to sequence the unsorted PBMC genomic DNA. Purified libraries were quantified with a Qubit 3.0 fluorometer, sized on a Bioanalyzer 2100, and re-quantified with the KAPA Library Quantification kit. Each immunoSEQ 96-well plate was sequenced on its own single-read 150-cycle Illumina NextSeq 550 flow cell. Under the source paper's analysis protocol: The immunoSEQ output contained only junctional sequences without quality scores, so filtering could not match that applied to full-length reads. Sequences were annotated with PyIR, a Python wrapper for IgBLAST v1.9, and V/J genes and CDR3 were assigned using IMGT germline references. Reads with weak V/J assignments (E-value above 1e-6), missing CDR3, stop codons, out-of-frame junctions, or ambiguous translated residues were removed. V3J clonotypes were defined as sequences sharing an identical inferred V gene, J gene, and CDR3 amino acid sequence. Percentage overlap between repertoires was calculated by dividing the number of shared unique clonotypes by the size of the smaller repertoire. Three approaches were used to assess repertoire richness: RTK rarefaction, the Chao1 estimator, and Recon v2.1 estimates of unobserved clonotypes. TCRdb retrieved this table from immuneACCESS and kept in-frame rearrangements only. Not all clones are present; in checked studies, unresolved V genes account for under half, and no reason is known for the remainder. The DNA was the basis for D and trimming; V, J and clone size are from that table. This sample has roughly 500,000 clones in its table, and over 60% of those were observed once. Clones ranked in the top ten supply 10% to 15% of the sample.

Points the paper makes about the study in general: Only blood was sampled, and tissue TCR repertoires likely differ from those in blood. Pairwise subsampling indicated that sequencing depth was expected to affect the degree of clonotype sharing among donors. The genetic and exposure-history diversity represented was limited by the small number of donors.

The donors were healthy, HIV-negative adults who had no recently reported acute infections or vaccinations. Every donor was a Caucasian adult residing in Nashville, Tennessee, USA. For unsorted samples, some 87 million PBMCs were counted, and genomic DNA was extracted using the QIAamp DNA Blood Mini kit. Blood was obtained by leukapheresis, after which PBMCs were separated by Ficoll-Histopaque density gradient centrifugation and cryopreserved in liquid nitrogen vapor phase. The sample consisted of PBMCs. The chain is assembled from TRBV15 and TRBJ2-7; the best D guess is TRBD2, with 5 bases matching. The origin of this receptor is a woman aged 35 to 49 in good health. Some clones in this sample may be carry-over from other donors' samples. The DNA is TGTGCCACCAGCAGCGGACTCTGGACGGGGAACCCCTACGAGCAGTACTTC. Its coded protein is CATSSGLWTGNPYEQYF.